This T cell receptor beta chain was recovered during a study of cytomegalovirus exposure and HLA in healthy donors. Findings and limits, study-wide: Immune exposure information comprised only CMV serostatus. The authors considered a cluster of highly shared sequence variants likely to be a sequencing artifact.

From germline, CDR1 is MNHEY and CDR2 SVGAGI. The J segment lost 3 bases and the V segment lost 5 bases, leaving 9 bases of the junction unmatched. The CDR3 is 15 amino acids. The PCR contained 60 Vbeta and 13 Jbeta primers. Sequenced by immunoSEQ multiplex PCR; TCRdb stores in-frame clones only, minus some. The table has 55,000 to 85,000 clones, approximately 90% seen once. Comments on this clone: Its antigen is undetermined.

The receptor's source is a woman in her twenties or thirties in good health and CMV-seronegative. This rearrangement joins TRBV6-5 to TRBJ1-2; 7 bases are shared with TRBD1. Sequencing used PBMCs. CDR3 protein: CASSLRQGGDYGYTF. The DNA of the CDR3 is TGTGCCAGCAGTCTAAGACAGGGAGGCGACTATGGCTACACCTTC.